This T cell receptor beta chain was sequenced for a study of CD8 T cells in Susac syndrome. Study details: Intravenous immunoglobulin alone or corticosteroids were being given to patients with Susac syndrome at blood draw, unless they were therapy-naive.

With 2 bases clipped from V and 4 bases from J, the junction kept 10 bases outside the gene matches. Per germline, CDR1 SGHTA and CDR2 FQGNSA. This CDR3 is built from 16 residues. CD8+ and CD4+ T cells from blood underwent TCR beta sequencing. TEMRA cells were enriched by FACS, while CD8+ and CD4+ T cells were obtained through a negative isolation that was performed magnetically. Random-hexamer reverse transcription was applied to about 0.5 to 1 ug RNA. The method of amplification for TCR beta CDR3 was immunoSEQ multiplex PCR, covering 54 Vbeta and 13 Jbeta. TCRdb recomputed calls from the immunoSEQ multiplex PCR reads with MiXCR, one row per CDR3 protein. Of over 70,000 distinct CDR3 sequences in the sample, 95% to 96% were seen once.

The sequenced sample was CD8+ T cells from PBMCs. The V call is TRBV7-2, the J call TRBJ2-5; 7 nucleotides match TRBD1. The receptor was isolated from a human donor with Susac syndrome. CDR3 amino acids: CASSLTGQRLRETQYF. CDR3 nucleotides: TGTGCCAGCAGCTTAACGGGACAGAGGCTTCGAGAGACCCAGTACTTC.